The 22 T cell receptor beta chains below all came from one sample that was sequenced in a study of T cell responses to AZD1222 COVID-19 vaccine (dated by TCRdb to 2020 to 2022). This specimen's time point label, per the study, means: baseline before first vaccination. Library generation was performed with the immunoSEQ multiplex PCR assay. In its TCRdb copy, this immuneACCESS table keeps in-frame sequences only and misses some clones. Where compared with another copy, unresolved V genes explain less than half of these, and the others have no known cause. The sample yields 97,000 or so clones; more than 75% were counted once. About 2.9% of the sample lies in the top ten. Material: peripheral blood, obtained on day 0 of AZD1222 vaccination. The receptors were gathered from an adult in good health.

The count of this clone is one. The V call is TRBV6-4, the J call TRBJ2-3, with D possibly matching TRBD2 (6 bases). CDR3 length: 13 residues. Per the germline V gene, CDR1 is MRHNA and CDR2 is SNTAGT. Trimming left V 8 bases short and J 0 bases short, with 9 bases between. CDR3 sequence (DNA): TGTGCCAGCGCCGCGGGGAGCACAGATACGCAGTATTTT. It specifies CASAAGSTDTQYF.

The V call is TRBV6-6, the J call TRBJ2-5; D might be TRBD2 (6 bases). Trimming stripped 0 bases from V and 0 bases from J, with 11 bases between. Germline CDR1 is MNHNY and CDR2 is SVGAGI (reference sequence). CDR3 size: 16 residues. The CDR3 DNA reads TGTGCCAGCAGTTACTCCGCAGGCGGGGACCAAGAGACCCAGTACTTC. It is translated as CASSYSAGGDQETQYF.

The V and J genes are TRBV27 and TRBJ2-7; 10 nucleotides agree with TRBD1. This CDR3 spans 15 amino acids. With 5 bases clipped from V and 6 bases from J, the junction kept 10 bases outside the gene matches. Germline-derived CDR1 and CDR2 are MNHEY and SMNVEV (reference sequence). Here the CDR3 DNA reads TGTGCCAGCAGTCCGCTAGGGACAGGGGTTCGCGAGCAGTACTTC. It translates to CASSPLGTGVREQYF.

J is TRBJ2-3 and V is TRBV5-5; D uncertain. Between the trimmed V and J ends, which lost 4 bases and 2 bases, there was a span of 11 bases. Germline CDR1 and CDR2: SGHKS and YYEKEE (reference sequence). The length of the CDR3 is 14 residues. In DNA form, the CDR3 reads TGTGCCAGCAGCCCCCCTAAGAACACAGATACGCAGTATTTT. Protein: CASSPPKNTDTQYF.

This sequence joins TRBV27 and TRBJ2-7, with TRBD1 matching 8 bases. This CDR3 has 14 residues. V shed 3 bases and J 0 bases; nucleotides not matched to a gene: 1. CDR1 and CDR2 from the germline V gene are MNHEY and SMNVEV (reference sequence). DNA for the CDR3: TGTGCCAGCAGTTTGACAGGGGACTCCTACGAGCAGTACTTC. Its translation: CASSLTGDSYEQYF.

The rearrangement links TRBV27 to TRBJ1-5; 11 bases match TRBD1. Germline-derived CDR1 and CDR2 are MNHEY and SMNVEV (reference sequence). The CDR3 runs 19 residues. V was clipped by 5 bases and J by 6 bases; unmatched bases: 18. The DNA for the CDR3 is TGTGCCAGCAGTATCACCGGTGTTCCGGGACAGGGGGTTTCTCAGCCCCAGCATTTT. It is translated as CASSITGVPGQGVSQPQHF.

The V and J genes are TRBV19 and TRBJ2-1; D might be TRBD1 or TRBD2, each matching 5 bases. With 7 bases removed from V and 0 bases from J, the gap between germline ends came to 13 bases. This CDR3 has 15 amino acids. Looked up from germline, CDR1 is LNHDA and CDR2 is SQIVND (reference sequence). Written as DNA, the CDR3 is TGTGCCAGTACTAAAACCGGGACCTCCTACAATGAGCAGTTCTTC. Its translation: CASTKTGTSYNEQFF.

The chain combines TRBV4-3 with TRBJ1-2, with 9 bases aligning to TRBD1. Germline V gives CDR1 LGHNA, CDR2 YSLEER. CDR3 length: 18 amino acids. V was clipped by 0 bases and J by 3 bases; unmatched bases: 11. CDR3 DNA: TGCGCCAGCAGCCAAGAAGGGGCCGGGACAGGGTATTACTATGGCTACACCTTC. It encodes CASSQEGAGTGYYYGYTF.

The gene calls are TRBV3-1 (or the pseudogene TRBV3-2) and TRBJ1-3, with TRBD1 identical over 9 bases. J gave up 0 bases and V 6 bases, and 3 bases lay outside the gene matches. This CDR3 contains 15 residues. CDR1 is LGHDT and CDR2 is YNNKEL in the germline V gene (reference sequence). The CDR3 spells CASRTGGSSGNTIYF. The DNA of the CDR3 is TGTGCCAGCAGGACAGGGGGAAGCTCTGGAAACACCATATATTTT.

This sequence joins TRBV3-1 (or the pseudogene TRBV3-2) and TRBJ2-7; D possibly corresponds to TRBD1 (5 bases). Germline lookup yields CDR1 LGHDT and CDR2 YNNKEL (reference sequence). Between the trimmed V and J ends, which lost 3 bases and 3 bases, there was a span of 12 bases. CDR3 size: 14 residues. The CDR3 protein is CASSQGGQGYEQYF. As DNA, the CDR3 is TGTGCCAGCAGCCAGGGTGGGCAGGGCTACGAGCAGTACTTC.

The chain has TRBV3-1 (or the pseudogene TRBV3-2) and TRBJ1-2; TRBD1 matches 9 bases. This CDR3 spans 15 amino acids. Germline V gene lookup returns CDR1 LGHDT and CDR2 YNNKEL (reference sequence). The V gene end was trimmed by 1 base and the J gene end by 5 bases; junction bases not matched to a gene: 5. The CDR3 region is CASSQGTGALYGYTF. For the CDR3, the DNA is TGTGCCAGCAGCCAAGGGACAGGGGCACTATATGGCTACACCTTC.

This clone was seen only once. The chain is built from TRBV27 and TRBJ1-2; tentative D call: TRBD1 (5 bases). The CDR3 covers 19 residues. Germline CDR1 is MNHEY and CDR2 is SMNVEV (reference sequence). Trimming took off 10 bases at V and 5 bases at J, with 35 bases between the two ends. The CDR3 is CANKQSQTATLGSRYGYTF. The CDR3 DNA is TGTGCCAACAAACAATCACAGACAGCGACACTGGGGTCAAGGTATGGCTACACCTTC.

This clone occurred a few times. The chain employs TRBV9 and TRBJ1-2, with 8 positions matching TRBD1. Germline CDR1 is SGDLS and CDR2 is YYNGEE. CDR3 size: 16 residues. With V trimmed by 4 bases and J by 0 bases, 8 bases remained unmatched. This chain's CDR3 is CASSPYHRGTNYGYTF. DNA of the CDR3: TGTGCCAGCAGCCCATACCACAGGGGGACTAACTATGGCTACACCTTC.

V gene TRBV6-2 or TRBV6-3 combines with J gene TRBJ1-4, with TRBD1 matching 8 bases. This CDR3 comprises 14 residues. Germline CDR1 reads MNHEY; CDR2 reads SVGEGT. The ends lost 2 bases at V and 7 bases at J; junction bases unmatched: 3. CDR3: CASSYEDRVEKLFF. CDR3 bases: TGTGCCAGCAGTTACGAGGACAGGGTTGAAAAACTGTTTTTT.

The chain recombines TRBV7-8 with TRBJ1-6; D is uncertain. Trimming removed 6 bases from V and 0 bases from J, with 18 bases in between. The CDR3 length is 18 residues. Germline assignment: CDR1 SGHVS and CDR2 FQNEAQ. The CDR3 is CASSPNPHTSSYNSPLHF. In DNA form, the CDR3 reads TGTGCCAGCAGTCCGAATCCACACACGAGCTCCTATAATTCACCCCTCCACTTT.

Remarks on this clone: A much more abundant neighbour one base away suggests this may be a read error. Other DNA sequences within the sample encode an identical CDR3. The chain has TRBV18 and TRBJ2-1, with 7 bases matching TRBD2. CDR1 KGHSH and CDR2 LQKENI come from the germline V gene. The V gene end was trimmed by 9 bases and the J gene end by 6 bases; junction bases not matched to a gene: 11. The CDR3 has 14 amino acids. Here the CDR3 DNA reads TGTGCCAGTTCTTGGACTAGGGAATCCAATGAGCAGTTCTTC. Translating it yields CASSWTRESNEQFF.

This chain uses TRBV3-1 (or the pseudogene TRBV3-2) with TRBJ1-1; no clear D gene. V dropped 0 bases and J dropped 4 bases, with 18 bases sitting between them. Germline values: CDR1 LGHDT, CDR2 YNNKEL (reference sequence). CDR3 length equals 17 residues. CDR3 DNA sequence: TGTGCCAGCAGCCAAGATCCCCCACCCGGGCCGGTCACTGAAGCTTTCTTT. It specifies CASSQDPPPGPVTEAFF.

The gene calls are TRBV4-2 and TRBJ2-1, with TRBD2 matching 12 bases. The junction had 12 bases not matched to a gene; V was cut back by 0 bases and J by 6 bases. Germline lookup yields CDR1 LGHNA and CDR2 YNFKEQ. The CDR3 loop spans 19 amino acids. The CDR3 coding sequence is TGTGCCAGCAGCCAAGATGCACTAGCGGGAGGAGGGGGATCCAATGAGCAGTTCTTC. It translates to CASSQDALAGGGGSNEQFF.

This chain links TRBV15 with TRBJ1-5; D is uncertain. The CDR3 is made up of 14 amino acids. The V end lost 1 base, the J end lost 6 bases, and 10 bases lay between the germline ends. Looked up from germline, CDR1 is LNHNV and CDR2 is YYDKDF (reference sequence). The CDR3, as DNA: TGTGCCACCAGCAGAGTGGGGAATCTTCAGCCCCAGCATTTT. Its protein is CATSRVGNLQPQHF.

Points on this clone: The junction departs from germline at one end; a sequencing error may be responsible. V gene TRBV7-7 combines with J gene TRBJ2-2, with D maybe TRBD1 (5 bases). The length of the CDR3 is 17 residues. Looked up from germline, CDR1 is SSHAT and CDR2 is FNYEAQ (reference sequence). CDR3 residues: CASSLEYWGSNTGELFF. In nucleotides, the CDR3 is TGTGCTAGCAGCTTAGAGTATTGGGGCTCGAACACCGGGGAGCTGTTTTTT.

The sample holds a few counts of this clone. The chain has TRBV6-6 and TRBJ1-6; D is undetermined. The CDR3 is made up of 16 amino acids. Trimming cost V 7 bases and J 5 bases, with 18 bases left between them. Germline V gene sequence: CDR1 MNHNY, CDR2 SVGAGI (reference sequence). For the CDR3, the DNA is TGTGCCAGCACCCAAGCGGGAAACAGTGATAATTCACCCCTCCACTTT. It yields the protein CASTQAGNSDNSPLHF.

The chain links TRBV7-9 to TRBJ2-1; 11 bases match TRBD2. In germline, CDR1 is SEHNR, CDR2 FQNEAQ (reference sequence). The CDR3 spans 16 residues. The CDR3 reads CGIAGGLLGSYNEQFF. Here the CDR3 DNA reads TGTGGCATAGCGGGAGGGCTTCTTGGATCCTACAATGAGCAGTTCTTC.